This T cell receptor (beta chain) was sequenced for a study of preoperative IRX-2 immunotherapy in early breast cancer. With V trimmed by 5 bases and J by 4 bases, 5 bases remained unmatched. Germline V gene lookup returns CDR1 SGHVS and CDR2 FQNEAQ. The CDR3 is 15 residues long. Treatment in this sample: preoperative locoregional IRX-2 cytokine immunotherapy. Using immunoSEQ multiplex PCR, the repertoire was profiled, and TCRdb retains in-frame clones only, with some absent. The sample shows approximately 100,000 clones, around 86% of them seen only once. Sample: tumor tissue, taken after IRX-2 immunotherapy. This chain uses TRBV7-8 with TRBJ2-1; 10 positions agree with TRBD2. This receptor was identified in a human donor with breast cancer. CDR3 loop: CASSNSGGFYNEQFF. In DNA form, the CDR3 reads TGTGCCAGCAGCAATAGCGGGGGGTTTTACAATGAGCAGTTCTTC.